The rows below give T cell receptor beta chains drawn from one sample of a study of immune characterization of retroperitoneal liposarcoma. TCRdb fed the PCR reads into MiXCR, producing one record per CDR3 protein. The sample includes about 10,000 distinct CDR3 sequences, 25% to 30% of them seen just once. Sequenced sample: tumor tissue. Receptor source: a female donor with retroperitoneal liposarcoma. CDR3s include the opening cysteine and the closing phenylalanine or tryptophan. A D gene is named only where the DNA matches it firmly. Some rows mark clone size as missing; the rest say once, few, many or name a class of expanded clone.

j_call,d_call,clone_size,v_call,cdr3_nt,cdr3_aa
TRBJ2-1,TRBD2,NA,TRBV12-3/TRBV12-4,TGTGCCAGCAGTTCCGTCGGACTAGCGGGGCTTTTCTATACGCAGTTCTTC,CASSSVGLAGLFYTQFF
TRBJ1-2,NA,few,TRBV10-2,TGCGCCAGCAGTGATACAGGGAAGGGTGGCTACACCTTC,CASSDTGKGGYTF
TRBJ2-3,NA,NA,TRBV20-1,TGCAGTGCTAGAGACCCCCAAAGGACGGCCACAGATACGCAGTATTTT,CSARDPQRTATDTQYF
TRBJ2-1,TRBD2,NA,TRBV12-3/TRBV12-4,TGTGCCACCCGATTAGCGGGCTTTAACAATGAGCAGTTCTTC,CATRLAGFNNEQFF
TRBJ2-3,NA,NA,TRBV7-3,TGTGCCAGCAGCGTCCGGGGAGGAGATACGCAGTATTTT,CASSVRGGDTQYF
TRBJ2-5,NA,NA,TRBV6-1,TGTGCCAGCAGTGATTGGGGGGATGAGCAGTACTTC,CASSDWGDEQYF
TRBJ2-1,TRBD1,few,TRBV6-1,TGTGCCAGCAGTGATAGTGGCAGGGGGCCTTCTTACAATGAGCAGTTCTTC,CASSDSGRGPSYNEQFF
TRBJ1-4,TRBD1,NA,TRBV7-9,TGTGCCAGCAGTTACCGGGACAGGGGATCCCCAACTAATGAAAAACTGTTTTTT,CASSYRDRGSPTNEKLFF
TRBJ2-1,TRBD1,medium-sized,TRBV7-8,TGTGCCAGCACCGCCGGGACAGGGTACAATGAGCAGTTCTTC,CASTAGTGYNEQFF
TRBJ2-5,NA,NA,TRBV6-1,TGTGCCAGCAGTGAAGCATTACAGGGAGTTGGAGAGACCCAGTACTTC,CASSEALQGVGETQYF
TRBJ2-3,TRBD2,medium-sized,TRBV7-6,TGTGCCAGCAGCTTAGCCGTTAGCGGGGGGGTTAAGCAGGGTACAGATACGCAGTATTTT,CASSLAVSGGVKQGTDTQYF
TRBJ1-2,TRBD1,many,TRBV7-6,TGTGCCAGCAACAGGGGAGGTGGCTACACCTTC,CASNRGGGYTF
TRBJ2-7,NA,NA,TRBV27,TGTGCCAGCAGTTTGAGACGAACCACTGACTACGAGCAGTACTTC,CASSLRRTTDYEQYF
TRBJ2-2,TRBD1,NA,TRBV27,TGTGCCAGCAGCCTCACAGGGGCTGCGAACACCGGGGAGCTGTTTTTT,CASSLTGAANTGELFF
TRBJ2-1,NA,NA,TRBV28,TGTGCCAGCAGTTTCGGCGGTCCTCAGGCCGAGCAGTTCTTC,CASSFGGPQAEQFF
TRBJ2-3,NA,medium-sized,TRBV27,TGTGCCAGCATCCCCGCCCCGGTCGGACAGATGAGCACAGATACGCAGTATTTT,CASIPAPVGQMSTDTQYF
TRBJ2-3,NA,many,TRBV7-2,TGTGCCAGCAGCGCCGACTCGGGCGGAGCAGATACGCAGTATTTT,CASSADSGGADTQYF
TRBJ2-5,TRBD2,NA,TRBV27,TGTGCCAGCAGTTTATCCTCTAGCGGGGGGGCGGTCGATGAGCAGTACTTC,CASSLSSSGGAVDEQYF
TRBJ1-1,NA,NA,TRBV4-1,TGCGCCAGCAGCCAAGCGGACCCGGCGGACACTGAAGCTTTCTTT,CASSQADPADTEAFF
TRBJ2-7,NA,few,TRBV11-3,TGTGCCAGCAGCTCGGGGCTCGGTGGTGAGCAGTACTTC,CASSSGLGGEQYF
TRBJ2-7,TRBD2,once,TRBV6-6,TGTGCCAGCAGCACGCCCTCGGCGGGGGGCTACGAGCAGTACTTC,CASSTPSAGGYEQYF
TRBJ2-1,NA,medium-sized,TRBV6-1,TGTGCCAGCAGCCATAACCTGGGGGGGCGGGAGACCCAGTTCTTC,CASSHNLGGRETQFF
TRBJ1-1,NA,NA,TRBV11-2,TGTGCCACAGCTCGCGGGCTAAACACTGAAGCTTTCTTT,CATARGLNTEAFF
TRBJ2-3,TRBD2,many,TRBV7-3,TGTGCCAGCAGCTTAACCCGACTAGCGGGAGGGGCCTCTAGCACAGATACGCAGTATTTT,CASSLTRLAGGASSTDTQYF
TRBJ1-2,TRBD1,medium-sized,TRBV7-2,TGTGCCAGCAGTCAAACAGGGGGCGCGAGCTATGGCTACACCTTC,CASSQTGGASYGYTF
TRBJ2-5,NA,few,TRBV6-1,TGTGCCAGCAGTGAAACCAGGGCGGAGACCCAGTACTTC,CASSETRAETQYF
TRBJ2-3,TRBD2,NA,TRBV6-1,TGTGCCAGCAGGTTAGCGGGGGGGCTCACAGATACGCAGTATTTT,CASRLAGGLTDTQYF
TRBJ2-7,TRBD2,many,TRBV7-8,TGTGCCAGCAGCGCAGGGACTAGCTCCTACAATGAGCAGTACTTC,CASSAGTSSYNEQYF
TRBJ2-4,TRBD2,NA,TRBV6-5,TGTGCCAGCAGTTACCACGCGGGAGGAGGTAATGAGCAGTACTTC,CASSYHAGGGNEQYF
TRBJ2-7,TRBD1,few,TRBV6-1,TGTGCCAGCAGTAGCAGACAGGGCTCCTACAATGAGCAGTACTTC,CASSSRQGSYNEQYF
TRBJ2-1,NA,medium-sized,TRBV7-3,TGTGCCAGCAGCTTACTTGGACCCTCGAACAATGAGCAGTTCTTC,CASSLLGPSNNEQFF
TRBJ2-1,TRBD1,few,TRBV6-1,TGTGCCAGCAGTAATACAGGGGGCGCAGATGGTGAGCAGTTCTTC,CASSNTGGADGEQFF
TRBJ2-5,TRBD2,NA,TRBV7-8,TGTGCCAGCAGCTCCGGCCGCCGTCAGCGGGGTCCGCAAGAGACCCAGTACTTC,CASSSGRRQRGPQETQYF
TRBJ1-6,NA,NA,TRBV7-8,TGTGCCAGCAGCTTAGTACAGGATCAGGCACCCCTCCACTTT,CASSLVQDQAPLHF
TRBJ2-3,TRBD2,medium-sized,TRBV6-6,TGTGCCAGCAGTTACTCGACCGGGACTAGTACGCAGTATTTT,CASSYSTGTSTQYF
TRBJ2-5,NA,many,TRBV5-8,TGTGCCAGCAGCTTAAGTGAAGAGACCCAGTACTTC,CASSLSEETQYF
TRBJ2-7,TRBD1,many,TRBV6-1,TGTGCCAGCAGTGGACCGGGACAGGGATACTACGAGCAGTACTTC,CASSGPGQGYYEQYF
TRBJ2-3,NA,NA,TRBV10-1,TGCGCCAGCAGTGAGTCCCCTCCAGATACGCAGTATTTT,CASSESPPDTQYF
TRBJ1-1,NA,few,TRBV4-1,TGCGCCAGCAGCCAAGATGCAGGGAACACTGAAGCTTTCTTT,CASSQDAGNTEAFF
TRBJ2-2,NA,few,TRBV10-1,TGCGCCAGCAGCCTTACCAGGATTGCGAACACCGGGGAGCTGTTTTTT,CASSLTRIANTGELFF
TRBJ2-1,TRBD2,NA,TRBV6-8,TGTGCCAGCAGTGTCGGGGGGATGAGTGAGCAGTTCTTC,CASSVGGMSEQFF
TRBJ2-3,TRBD1,once,TRBV6-1,TGTGCCAGCAGTGAAACAGGGGGGACCTACGAGCAGCTCTTC,CASSETGGTYEQLF
TRBJ2-1,TRBD1,medium-sized,TRBV12-3/TRBV12-4,TGTGCCAGCAGTTTCCTTTTGACTACCGGACAGGGGGTATACAATGAGCAGTTCTTC,CASSFLLTTGQGVYNEQFF
TRBJ2-3,TRBD1,many,TRBV6-1,TGTGCCAGCAGTGAATATTATTCCCCCGGGACAGGGTTTGCGGATACGCAGTATTTT,CASSEYYSPGTGFADTQYF
TRBJ2-1,NA,many,TRBV6-1,TGTGCCAGCGGAAATACAGGGTCCACCGATTACAATGAGCAGTTCTTC,CASGNTGSTDYNEQFF